This T cell receptor (beta chain) was captured by sequencing in a study of blood T cells in healthy people across ages. Then a second PCR, running roughly 6 to 11 cycles, was carried out with a sample-barcoded 5' primer and a J-beta primer mix. TCRdb redid the calling of the 5' RACE reads with MiXCR, one entry per CDR3 protein. The table has about 680,000 distinct CDR3 sequences, 49% seen once. This clonotype was found many times. Sequencing used blood. The origin of this receptor is an older woman in good health.

The CDR3 DNA reads TGTGCCAGCAGCCCCCGGACAGGGGAAGTTGGCTACACCTTC. Translation gives CASSPRTGEVGYTF. The chain links TRBV4-2 to TRBJ1-2, with 9 bases identical to TRBD1. J lost 7 bases, V lost 4 bases, and 7 bases had no gene match. This CDR3 region has 14 residues. CDR1 is LGHNA and CDR2 is YNFKEQ in the germline V gene.